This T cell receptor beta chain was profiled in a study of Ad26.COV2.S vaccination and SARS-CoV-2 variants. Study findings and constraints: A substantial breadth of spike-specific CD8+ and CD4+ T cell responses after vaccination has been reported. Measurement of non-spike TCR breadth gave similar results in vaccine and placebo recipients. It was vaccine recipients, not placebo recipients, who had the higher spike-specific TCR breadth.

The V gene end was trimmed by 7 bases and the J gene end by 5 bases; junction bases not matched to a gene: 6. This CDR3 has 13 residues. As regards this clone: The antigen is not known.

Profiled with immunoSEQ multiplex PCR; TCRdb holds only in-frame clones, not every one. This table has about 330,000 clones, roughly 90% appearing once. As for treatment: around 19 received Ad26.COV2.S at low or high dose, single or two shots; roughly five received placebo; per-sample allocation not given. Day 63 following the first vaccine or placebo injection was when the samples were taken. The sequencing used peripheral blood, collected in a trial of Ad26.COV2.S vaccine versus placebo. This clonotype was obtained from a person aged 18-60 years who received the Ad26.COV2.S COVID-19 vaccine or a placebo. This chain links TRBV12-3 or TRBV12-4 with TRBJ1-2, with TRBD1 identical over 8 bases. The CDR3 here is CASILQGAYGYTF. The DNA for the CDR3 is TGTGCCAGCATCCTTCAGGGGGCATATGGCTACACCTTC.